The sequence of this T cell receptor beta chain was determined in a study of human T cells and chemical hapten exposure. Only a few counts were recorded for this clonotype. It was from unfractionated whole blood that total RNA was extracted. One entry per CDR3 protein, called by TCRdb with MiXCR from the 5' RACE reads. The sample consists of tens of thousands of distinct CDR3 sequences, more than 7% of them appearing once. The length of the CDR3 is 16 residues. CDR1 SGHDN and CDR2 FVKESK come from the germline V gene. With V trimmed by 3 bases and J by 1 base, 0 bases remained unmatched. The TCR was taken from a male donor in good health. This chain joins TRBV14 and TRBJ2-2; 12 bases are shared with TRBD2. The CDR3 sequence: CASSQTSGRNTGELFF. The CDR3 DNA reads as TGTGCCAGCAGCCAGACTAGCGGGAGGAACACCGGGGAGCTGTTTTTT. Drawing the rest from reference TRBV14 and TRBJ2-2, the complete variable domain is EAGVTQFPSHSVIEKGQTVTLRCDPISGHDNLYWYRRVMGKEIKFLLHFVKESKQDESGMPNNRFLAERTGGTYSTLKVQPAELEDSGVYFCASSQTSGRNTGELFFGEGSRLTVL.